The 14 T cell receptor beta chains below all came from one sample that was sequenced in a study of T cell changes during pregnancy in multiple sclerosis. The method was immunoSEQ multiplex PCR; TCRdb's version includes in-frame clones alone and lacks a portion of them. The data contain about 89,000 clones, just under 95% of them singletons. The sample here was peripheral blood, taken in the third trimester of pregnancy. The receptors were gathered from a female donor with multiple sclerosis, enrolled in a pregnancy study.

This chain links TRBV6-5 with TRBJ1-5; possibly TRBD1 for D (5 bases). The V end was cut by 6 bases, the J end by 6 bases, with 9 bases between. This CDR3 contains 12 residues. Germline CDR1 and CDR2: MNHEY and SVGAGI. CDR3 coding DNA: TGTGCCAGCAGCCCCGGGGGTCAGCCCCAGCATTTT. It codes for CASSPGGQPQHF.

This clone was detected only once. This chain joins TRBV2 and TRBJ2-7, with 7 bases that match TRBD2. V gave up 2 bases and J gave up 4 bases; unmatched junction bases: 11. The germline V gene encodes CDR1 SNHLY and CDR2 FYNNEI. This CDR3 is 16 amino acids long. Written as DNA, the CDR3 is TGTGCCAGCAGTGAAAAGGTCGGCGGGAGTTTGTACGAGCAGTACTTC. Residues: CASSEKVGGSLYEQYF.

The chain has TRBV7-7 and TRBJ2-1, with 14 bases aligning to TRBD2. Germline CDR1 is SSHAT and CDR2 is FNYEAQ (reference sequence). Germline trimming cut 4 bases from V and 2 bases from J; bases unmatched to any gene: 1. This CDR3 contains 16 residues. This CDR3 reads CASSSGLAGAYNEQFF. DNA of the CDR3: TGTGCCAGCAGCTCGGGACTAGCGGGAGCCTACAATGAGCAGTTCTTC. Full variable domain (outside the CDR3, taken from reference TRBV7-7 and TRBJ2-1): GAGVSQSPRYKVTKRGQDVTLRCDPISSHATLYWYQQALGQGPEFLTYFNYEAQPDKSGLPSDRFSAERPEGSISTLTIQRTEQRDSAMYRCASSSGLAGAYNEQFFGPGTRLTVL.

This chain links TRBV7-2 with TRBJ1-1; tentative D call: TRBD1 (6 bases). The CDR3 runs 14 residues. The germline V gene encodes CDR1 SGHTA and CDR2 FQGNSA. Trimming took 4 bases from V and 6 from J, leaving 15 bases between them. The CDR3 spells CASSSLRAGAEAFF. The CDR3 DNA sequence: TGTGCCAGCAGCTCCTTAAGGGCAGGGGCTGAAGCTTTCTTT. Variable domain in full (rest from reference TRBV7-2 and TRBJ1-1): GAGVSQSPSNKVTEKGKDVELRCDPISGHTALYWYRQSLGQGLEFLIYFQGNSAPDKSGLPSDRFSAERTGGSVSTLTIQRTQQEDSAVYLCASSSLRAGAEAFFGQGTRLTVV.

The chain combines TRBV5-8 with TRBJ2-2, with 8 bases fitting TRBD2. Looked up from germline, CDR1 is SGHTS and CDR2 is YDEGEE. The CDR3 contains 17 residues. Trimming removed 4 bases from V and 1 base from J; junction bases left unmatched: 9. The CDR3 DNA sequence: TGTGCCAGCAGCGTCCGGACTAGCTTCAGGAACACCGGGGAGCTGTTTTTT. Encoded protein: CASSVRTSFRNTGELFF.

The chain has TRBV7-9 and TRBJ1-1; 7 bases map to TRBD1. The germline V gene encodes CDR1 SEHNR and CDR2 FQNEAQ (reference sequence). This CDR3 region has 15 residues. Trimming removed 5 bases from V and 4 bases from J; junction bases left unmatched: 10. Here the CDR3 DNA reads TGTGCCAGCAGCCCTAGTACAGGGGCGGGCACTGAAGCTTTCTTT. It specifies CASSPSTGAGTEAFF.

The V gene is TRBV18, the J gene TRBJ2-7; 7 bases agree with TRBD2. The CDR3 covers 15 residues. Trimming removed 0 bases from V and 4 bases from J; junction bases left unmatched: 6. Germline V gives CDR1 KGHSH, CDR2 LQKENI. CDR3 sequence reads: CASSPPDGRRYEQYF. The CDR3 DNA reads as TGTGCCAGCTCACCACCGGACGGGAGGCGGTACGAGCAGTACTTC.

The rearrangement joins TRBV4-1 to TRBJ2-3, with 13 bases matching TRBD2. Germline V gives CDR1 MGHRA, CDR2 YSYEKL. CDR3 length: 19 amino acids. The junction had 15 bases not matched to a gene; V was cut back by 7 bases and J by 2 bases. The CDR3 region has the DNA TGCGCCAGCACCGCTGGACTAGCGGGAGTCGGGAGTCACACAGATACGCAGTATTTT. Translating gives CASTAGLAGVGSHTDTQYF.

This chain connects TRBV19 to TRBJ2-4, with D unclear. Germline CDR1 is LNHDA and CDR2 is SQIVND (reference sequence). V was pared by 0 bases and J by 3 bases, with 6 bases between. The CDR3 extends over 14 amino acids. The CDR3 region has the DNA TGTGCCAGTAGTATAGATGGCAGCAAAAACATTCAGTACTTC. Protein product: CASSIDGSKNIQYF. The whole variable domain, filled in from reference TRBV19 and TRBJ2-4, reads DGGITQSPKYLFRKEGQNVTLSCEQNLNHDAMYWYRQDPGQGLRLIYYSQIVNDFQKGDIAEGYSVSREKKESFPLTVTSAQKNPTAFYLCASSIDGSKNIQYFGAGTRLSVL.

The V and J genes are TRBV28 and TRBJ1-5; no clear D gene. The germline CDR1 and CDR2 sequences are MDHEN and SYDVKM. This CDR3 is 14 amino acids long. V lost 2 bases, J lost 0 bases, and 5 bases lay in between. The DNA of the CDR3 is TGTGCCAGCAGTTTAGGAGTTAGCAATCAGCCCCAGCATTTT. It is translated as CASSLGVSNQPQHF. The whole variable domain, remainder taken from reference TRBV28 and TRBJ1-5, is DVKVTQSSRYLVKRTGEKVFLECVQDMDHENMFWYRQDPGLGLRLIYFSYDVKMKEKGDIPEGYSVSREKKERFSLILESASTNQTSMYLCASSLGVSNQPQHFGDGTRLSIL.

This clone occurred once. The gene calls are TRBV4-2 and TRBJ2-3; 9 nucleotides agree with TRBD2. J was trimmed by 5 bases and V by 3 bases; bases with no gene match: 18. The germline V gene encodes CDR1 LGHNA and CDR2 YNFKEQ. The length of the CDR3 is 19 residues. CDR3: CASSQMGGGSSGVVDTQYF. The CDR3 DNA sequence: TGTGCCAGCAGCCAGATGGGTGGTGGGTCTAGCGGGGTTGTAGATACGCAGTATTTT.

The CDR3 is CASRLSGRAYNEQFF. CDR3 in DNA: TGTGCCAGCAGACTTAGCGGGAGGGCCTACAATGAGCAGTTCTTC. This rearrangement joins TRBV27 to TRBJ2-1; TRBD2 matches at 11 bases. The V gene's germline CDR1 is MNHEY and CDR2 SMNVEV (reference sequence). This CDR3 is built from 15 residues. J lost 2 bases, V lost 6 bases, and 3 bases had no gene match.

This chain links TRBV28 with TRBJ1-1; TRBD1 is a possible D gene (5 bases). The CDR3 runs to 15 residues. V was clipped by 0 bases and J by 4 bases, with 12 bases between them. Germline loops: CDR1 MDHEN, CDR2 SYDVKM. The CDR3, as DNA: TGTGCCAGCAGTTTATGGCAGGGCCCAACCACTGAAGCTTTCTTT. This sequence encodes CASSLWQGPTTEAFF.

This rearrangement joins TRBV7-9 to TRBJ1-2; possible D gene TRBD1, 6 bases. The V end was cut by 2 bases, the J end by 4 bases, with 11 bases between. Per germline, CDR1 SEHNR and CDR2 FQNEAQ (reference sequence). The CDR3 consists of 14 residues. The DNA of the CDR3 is TGTGCCAGCAGCTTAAAGGAACAGGGCTATGGCTACACCTTC. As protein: CASSLKEQGYGYTF.